The present TCR beta chain was sequenced within a study of cytomegalovirus exposure and HLA in healthy donors. Germline CDR1 SGDLS, CDR2 YYNGEE. The V end lost 4 bases, the J end lost 5 bases, and 19 bases lay between the germline ends. This CDR3 has 16 residues. The PCR was carried out with 60 Vbeta primers and 13 Jbeta primers. Measured with immunoSEQ multiplex PCR; TCRdb has only the in-frame clones, and not every one. The sample consists of 150,000 to 200,000 clones, about 79% of them appearing once. The receptor was derived from a girl aged 2 to 9 in good health and CMV-seropositive. The rearrangement links TRBV9 to TRBJ2-1; D perhaps matches TRBD2 (6 bases). Source material: PBMCs. CDR3 DNA sequence: TGTGCCAGCAGCCCCGCCGGGACTGACTATCACAATGAGCAGTTCTTC. The encoded protein is CASSPAGTDYHNEQFF.